Listed below are T cell receptor beta chains from one sample, sequenced in a study of CXCR3-negative and CXCR3-positive naive CD8 T cells. TCRdb reworked the 5' RACE reads into one entry per CDR3 protein, no DNA. This listing includes about 39,000 distinct CDR3 sequences. Sequencing used naive CXCR3- CD8+ T cells from blood. The receptors derive from a human donor in good health. Some clones in this sample may be carry-over from other donors' samples. The CDR3 runs from the conserved cysteine through the conserved F or W. The size field is filled for only some rows; it gives once, few, many or a size class.

>TRBV7-3|NA|TRBJ2-1
CASSLLAGVYNEQFF
>TRBV12-3/TRBV12-4|NA|TRBJ2-1
CASSLRRAHEQFF
>TRBV7-9|NA|TRBJ1-1
CASSLFGEIEGEAFF
>TRBV20-1|NA|TRBJ2-1
CSARDLRLAGVEQFF
>TRBV5-1|NA|TRBJ1-1
CASSLEGPTEAFF
>TRBV25-1|NA|TRBJ1-6
CASSLTASSYNSPLHF
>TRBV29-1|NA|TRBJ2-3
CVHTTGVLSTDTQYF
>TRBV7-2|medium-sized|TRBJ2-3
CASSLQGTGSTDTQYF
>TRBV15|NA|TRBJ2-2
CATSRGAGELFF
>TRBV4-3|NA|TRBJ1-1
CASSQDQGTGTEAFF
>TRBV27|NA|TRBJ2-7
CASSLSGKEQYF